Described below is a single T cell receptor beta chain sequence and its context. This clonotype was observed a handful of times. Which antigen it targets is not known. No base-level quality is on record; no much larger clone is a single base apart. In this study, sorted CD4+ and CD8+ T cells from the blood of healthy subjects and of severe aplastic anemia patients had their TCR repertoires deep-sequenced. Ficoll-Paque density gradient centrifugation was used to isolate peripheral blood mononuclear cells. Before DNA extraction, CD4+ and CD8+ T cells were sorted by FACS or by magnetic beads. Genomic DNA served as template for TCR beta VDJ combination and CDR3 sequence profiling. An Illumina HiSeq 2000 was the platform used for TCR repertoire sequencing. In the authors' own workflow: Repertoires were assessed using TRBV/TRBJ rearrangement plots, CDR3 size and DJ length profiles, and Simpson's diversity index. The most abundant DNA sequence in the deep sequencing data was defined as the immunodominant clone. CDR3 amino acid sequences were checked for sharing across subjects and were also compared against the VDJdb database and published repertoires. TCRdb cleaned the public reads at Q25 with fastp, built clones with MiXCR and kept in-frame beta chains. Entries are consolidated by CDR3 protein sequence, retaining the most common genes and DNA. For this entry, the V and J calls and clone size follow TCRdb and not the study's own pipeline. The sample profile shows 250,000 to 350,000 distinct CDR3 sequences; roughly 50% of them were found once. The ten largest clones capture less than 9.5% of the sample.

This record belongs to a study of CD8+CD57+ T cells in acquired aplastic anemia (dated by TCRdb to 2016 to 2018). At the level of the whole study: A mean of around 3.2 ug of DNA, ranging from roughly 0.19 to 27.4 ug, was extracted from sorted CD4+ and CD8+ cells. Overall study outcomes, separate from this receptor: Approximately 31 CD8+ CDR3 sequences were found in both patients and controls but appeared to be highly expressed in patients and within the immunodominant clones of the patients. Between patients and healthy controls, no significant difference in CD8+ Simpson's diversity was found (P=0.060).

The receptor was isolated from a human donor with severe aplastic anemia or a healthy control (not recorded which). Sequencing was performed on sorted CD4+, CD8+, or CD8+CD57+ T cells (not recorded which) from PBMCs.

The CDR3 is CATNFLAGETYEQYF. In nucleotides, the sequence is TGTGCCACCAACTTCCTAGCGGGAGAGACCTACGAGCAGTACTTC. The rearrangement joined TRBV24-1 to TRBJ2-7; 10 central bases correspond to TRBD2. CDR1 and CDR2 (KGHDR, SFDVKD) derive from the germline V gene. There are 15 amino acids in the CDR3, from cysteine to phenylalanine inclusive. The read is trimmed to its CDR3 DNA, 45 bases read in frame from base 1. The germline V and J ends show losses of 8 bases and 2 bases respectively, and no gene match explains 8 bases of the junction.